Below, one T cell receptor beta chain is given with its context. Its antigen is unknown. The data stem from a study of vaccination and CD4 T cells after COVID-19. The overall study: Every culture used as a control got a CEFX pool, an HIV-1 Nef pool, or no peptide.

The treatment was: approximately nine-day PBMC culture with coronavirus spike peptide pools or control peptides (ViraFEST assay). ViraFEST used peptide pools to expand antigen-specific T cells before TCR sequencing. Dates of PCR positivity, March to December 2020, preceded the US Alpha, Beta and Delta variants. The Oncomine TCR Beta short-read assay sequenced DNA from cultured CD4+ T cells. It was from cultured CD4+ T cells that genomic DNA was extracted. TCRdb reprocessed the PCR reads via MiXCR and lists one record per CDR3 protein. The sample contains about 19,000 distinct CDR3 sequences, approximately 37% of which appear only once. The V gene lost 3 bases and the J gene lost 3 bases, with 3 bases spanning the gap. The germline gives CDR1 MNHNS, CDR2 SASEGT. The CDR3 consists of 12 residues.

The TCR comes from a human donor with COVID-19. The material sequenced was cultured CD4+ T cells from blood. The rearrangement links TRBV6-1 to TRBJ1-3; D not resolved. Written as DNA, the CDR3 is TGTGCCAGCAGTGATGTTGGAAACACCATATATTTT. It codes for CASSDVGNTIYF.